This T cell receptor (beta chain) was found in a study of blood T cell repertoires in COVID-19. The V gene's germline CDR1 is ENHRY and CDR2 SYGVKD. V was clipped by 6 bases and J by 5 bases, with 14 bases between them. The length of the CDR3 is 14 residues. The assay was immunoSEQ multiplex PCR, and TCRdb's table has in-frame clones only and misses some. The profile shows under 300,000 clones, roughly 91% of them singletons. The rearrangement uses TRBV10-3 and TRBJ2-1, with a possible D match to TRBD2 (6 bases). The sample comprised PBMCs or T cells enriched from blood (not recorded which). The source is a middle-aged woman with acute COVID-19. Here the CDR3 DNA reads TGTGCCATCAGAGCGGAGGGTTACAACAATGAGCAGTTCTTC. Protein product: CAIRAEGYNNEQFF.